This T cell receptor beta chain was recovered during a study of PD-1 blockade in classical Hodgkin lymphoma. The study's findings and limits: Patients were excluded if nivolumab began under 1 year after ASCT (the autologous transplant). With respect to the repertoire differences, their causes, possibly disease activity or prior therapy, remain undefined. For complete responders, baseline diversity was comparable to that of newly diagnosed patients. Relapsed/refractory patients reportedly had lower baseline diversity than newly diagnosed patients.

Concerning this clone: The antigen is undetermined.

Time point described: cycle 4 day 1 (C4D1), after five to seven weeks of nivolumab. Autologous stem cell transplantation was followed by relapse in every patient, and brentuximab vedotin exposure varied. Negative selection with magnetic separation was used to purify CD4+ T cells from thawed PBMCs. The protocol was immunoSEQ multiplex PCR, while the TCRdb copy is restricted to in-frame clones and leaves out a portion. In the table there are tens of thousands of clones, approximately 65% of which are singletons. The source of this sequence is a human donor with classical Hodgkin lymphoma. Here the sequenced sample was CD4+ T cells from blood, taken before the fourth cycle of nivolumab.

The CDR3, as DNA: TGTGCCAGCAGCGTAGGTCAGGGTGCAAACTATGGCTACACCTTC. Its protein is CASSVGQGANYGYTF. The V and J genes are TRBV9 and TRBJ1-2; tentative D call: TRBD1 (5 bases). V was cut by 0 bases and J by 2 bases, with 11 bases left in between. This CDR3 has 15 amino acids. Per the germline V gene, CDR1 is SGDLS and CDR2 is YYNGEE.